The 31 T cell receptor beta chains given below trace back to one sample, sequenced in a study of regulatory T cells in long-lasting Graves disease (dated by TCRdb to about 2021). Receptors were amplified or captured by multiplex PCR. Sequencing was carried out with an Illumina HiSeq 4000. To build TCR beta libraries, CDR3 regions were amplified by Arm-PCR using iRepertoire HTBI primers. TCRdb handled the public reads itself, with Q25 trimming in fastp and clone calling in MiXCR, and kept productive beta chains. Every CDR3 protein is listed once, alongside the most common genes and DNA of its rows. This sample holds 500,000 or so distinct CDR3 sequences; 15% to 20% were observed only once. The leading ten clones occupy roughly 25% of the sample. The sample's time point label, decoded: newly diagnosed GD, antithyroid drugs for less than 3 months. For both TCR sequencing and RNA sequencing, RNA was extracted from PBMCs using TRIzol.

The same data also went into a second study, on T cells in Graves' hyperthyroidism and ophthalmopathy.

Material: peripheral blood mononuclear cells (PBMCs), obtained at new diagnosis, from a patient treated with antithyroid drugs. These receptors were obtained from a woman aged 40 to 65 with Graves disease. Donor details come from another sample of the same person, matched by shared clones.

This clonotype was detected many times. The chain joins TRBV5-5 to TRBJ2-7, with TRBD1 as a possible D gene (6 bases). Germline CDR1 reads SGHKS; CDR2 reads YYEKEE (reference sequence). V lost 1 base to trimming and J lost 5 bases, with 13 bases between them. The CDR3 has 14 amino acids. CDR3 loop: CASSLMWGPHEQYF. For the CDR3, the DNA is TGTGCCAGCAGCTTGATGTGGGGGCCCCACGAGCAGTACTTC.

Concerning this clonotype: Given a far larger clone just one base away, this is likely a sequencing read error. The chain combines TRBV12-3 or TRBV12-4 with TRBJ1-2, with TRBD1 identical over 10 bases. J gave up 3 bases and V 6 bases, and 4 bases lay outside the gene matches. The CDR3 consists of 14 residues. The CDR3 is CASSGTGEDYGYTF. DNA of the CDR3: TGTGCCAGCAGCGGGACAGGGGAAGACTATGGCTACACCTTC.

This clonotype was recorded at least ten times. The chain has TRBV2 and TRBJ1-5, with 8 bases lining up with TRBD1. In germline, CDR1 is SNHLY, CDR2 FYNNEI. V gave up 6 bases and J gave up 7 bases; unmatched junction bases: 5. CDR3 length: 13 residues. DNA of the CDR3: TGTGCCAGCAGGATGGACAGGGTGCAGCCCCAGCATTTT. Its protein product is CASRMDRVQPQHF.

This chain links TRBV4-1 with TRBJ1-6; possibly TRBD1 for D (5 bases). This CDR3 is 16 amino acids long. V was cut by 0 bases and J by 3 bases, with 9 bases left in between. Germline lookup yields CDR1 MGHRA and CDR2 YSYEKL. The CDR3 DNA follows: TGCGCCAGCAGCCAAGACAGGGTAGTCTATAATTCACCCCTCCACTTT. It yields the protein CASSQDRVVYNSPLHF.

This clonotype was seen many times. The rearrangement uses TRBV12-3 or TRBV12-4 and TRBJ2-5; TRBD2 is a possible D gene (6 bases). V was trimmed by 3 bases and J by 5 bases, leaving 10 bases between them. The CDR3 is made up of 13 amino acids. The CDR3 sequence is CASSFGGRETQYF. The CDR3, as DNA: TGTGCCAGCAGTTTCGGGGGTAGGGAGACCCAGTACTTC.

Notes on this clonotype: A much larger clone lies a single base off, so this may be a read error. The genes are TRBV5-5 and TRBJ1-5, with D possibly TRBD1 on 6 matching bases. Germline V gene data show CDR1 as SGHKS and CDR2 as YYEKEE (reference sequence). This CDR3 region has 15 residues. This chain's CDR3 is CASSFRGDSHQPQHF. The CDR3 bases are TGTGCCAGCAGCTTCAGGGGCGATAGCCATCAGCCCCAGCATTTT.

This clonotype was seen only a few times. A single base separates this from a much larger clone, so it may be a read error. The chain uses TRBV6-2 or TRBV6-3 and TRBJ2-3, with 8 bases matching TRBD2. V shed 6 bases, J shed 4 bases, and the junction held 15 bases outside the gene matches. Germline values: CDR1 MNHEY, CDR2 SVGEGT. The CDR3 has 17 amino acids. In DNA form, the CDR3 reads TGTGCCAGCAGCTCCGACGGACTAGCCCCAAGCGCAGATACGCAGTATTTT. It codes for CASSSDGLAPSADTQYF.

The chain is built from TRBV5-6 and TRBJ1-2, with 7 nucleotides matching TRBD1. This CDR3 region has 14 residues. Germline V gene lookup returns CDR1 SGHDT and CDR2 YYEEEE. Unmatched junction bases numbered 6, after V lost 2 bases and J lost 5 bases. The CDR3 DNA reads as TGTGCCAGCAGCTTAGGGACAGTGAGATATGGCTACACCTTC. This translates into CASSLGTVRYGYTF.

Many counts were recorded for this clonotype. The chain carries TRBV27 and TRBJ2-7; D is ambiguous. The CDR3 spans 15 residues. Germline V gives CDR1 MNHEY, CDR2 SMNVEV (reference sequence). V lost 6 bases to trimming and J lost 5 bases, with 20 bases between them. The CDR3 region has the DNA TGTGCCAGCAGACTGACAAAGGGAAGGCTCGACGAGCAGTACTTC. Amino acids: CASRLTKGRLDEQYF.

This clonotype was recorded at least ten times. J is TRBJ2-2 and V is TRBV12-3 or TRBV12-4, with D perhaps matching TRBD2 (5 bases). Trimming removed 5 bases at V and 2 bases at J, with 12 bases between. This CDR3 contains 15 residues. CDR3 in amino acids: CASSTRDPNTGELFF. CDR3 sequence (DNA): TGTGCCAGCAGTACTCGGGATCCCAACACCGGGGAGCTGTTTTTT.

The V and J genes are TRBV7-3 and TRBJ1-1; TRBD1 might be the D (6 bases). The CDR3 is made up of 15 amino acids. CDR1 and CDR2 (germline): SGHTA, FQGTGA. V dropped 5 bases and J dropped 0 bases, with 13 bases sitting between them. The CDR3 coding sequence is TGTGCCAGCAGCGTAGAGGGGACAATGAACACTGAAGCTTTCTTT. It specifies CASSVEGTMNTEAFF. The variable domain in full, completed from reference TRBV7-3 and TRBJ1-1, reads GAGVSQTPSNKVTEKGKYVELRCDPISGHTALYWYRQSLGQGPEFLIYFQGTGAADDSGLPNDRFFAVRPEGSVSTLKIQRTERGDSAVYLCASSVEGTMNTEAFFGQGTRLTVV.

This clonotype showed up many times. The rearrangement joins TRBV3-1 to TRBJ1-6; a weak D match, TRBD1 (5 bases). This CDR3 is built from 15 residues. CDR1 and CDR2 (germline): LGHDT, YNNKEL (reference sequence). Trimming removed 2 bases at V and 10 bases at J, with 15 bases between. CDR3 DNA sequence: TGTGCCAGCAGCCAATGGTCCGACAGTTCCTCACCCCTCCACTTT. Translating it yields CASSQWSDSSSPLHF.

The chain couples TRBV5-1 to TRBJ1-1, with TRBD1 matching 11 bases. The V gene end was trimmed by 4 bases and the J gene end by 2 bases; junction bases not matched to a gene: 13. CDR3 size: 18 residues. CDR1 and CDR2 (germline): SGHRS, YFSETQ. The CDR3 DNA sequence: TGCGCCAGCAGCCTTCCCCGGGACAGGGGGATGGGCAACACTGAAGCTTTCTTT. This translates into CASSLPRDRGMGNTEAFF.

This clonotype was found a few times. The CDR3 protein is CASSQALLAGGRETQYF. DNA of the CDR3: TGTGCCAGCAGCCAAGCGCTTCTAGCGGGGGGGAGAGAGACCCAGTACTTC. V is TRBV3-1 and J is TRBJ2-5; 12 positions agree with TRBD2. The CDR3 covers 17 residues. After removal of 1 base from V and 4 bases from J, the junction contained 7 bases not matched to a gene. Germline loops: CDR1 LGHDT, CDR2 YNNKEL (reference sequence).

This clonotype was seen at least ten times. The chain has TRBV10-3 and TRBJ1-2, with a possible D match to TRBD1 (6 bases). This CDR3 is built from 13 residues. CDR1 and CDR2 from the germline V gene are ENHRY and SYGVKD. V lost 11 bases and J 2 bases, leaving 15 bases between the germline ends. The CDR3 is CAAHGTRNYGYTF. The CDR3 DNA follows: TGTGCCGCCCACGGGACAAGGAACTATGGCTACACCTTC.

This clonotype was seen ten or more times. The chain employs TRBV7-3 and TRBJ2-3; TRBD2 might be the D (5 bases). V was clipped by 0 bases and J by 5 bases, with 15 bases between them. Germline assignment: CDR1 SGHTA and CDR2 FQGTGA. The CDR3 length is 16 residues. The CDR3, as DNA: TGTGCCAGCAGCTTAACCTATCAGGCGGCGGGAGATACGCAGTATTTT. Protein product: CASSLTYQAAGDTQYF.

Many counts were recorded for this clonotype. The rearrangement links TRBV7-9 to TRBJ2-3; 8 bases line up with TRBD2. The CDR3 spans 16 residues. CDR1 and CDR2 from the germline V gene are SEHNR and FQNEAQ (reference sequence). The junction had 5 bases not matched to a gene; V was cut back by 2 bases and J by 1 base. Here the CDR3 DNA reads TGTGCCAGCAGCTTATGGGTCGGGGGGGGCACAGATACGCAGTATTTT. It yields the protein CASSLWVGGGTDTQYF. The entire variable domain, with the rest obtained from reference TRBV7-9 and TRBJ2-3, is as follows: DTGVSQNPRHKITKRGQNVTFRCDPISEHNRLYWYRQTLGQGPEFLTYFQNEAQLEKSRLLSDRFSAERPKGSFSTLEIQRTEQGDSAMYLCASSLWVGGGTDTQYFGPGTRLTVL.

On this clonotype itself: A much larger clone differs by one base, so this may be a read error. V is TRBV6-5 and J is TRBJ2-7; 10 bases line up with TRBD1. CDR1 and CDR2 (germline): MNHEY, SVGAGI. There are 15 residues in the CDR3. The CDR3 spells CACSYGTGEPYEQYF. The CDR3 DNA reads TGTGCCTGCAGTTACGGGACAGGGGAGCCCTACGAGCAGTACTTC.

This clonotype turned up a few times. V gene TRBV15 combines with J gene TRBJ2-7, with D maybe TRBD1 (5 bases). Germline V gene sequence: CDR1 LNHNV, CDR2 YYDKDF (reference sequence). V was trimmed by 2 bases and J by 3 bases, leaving 11 bases between them. CDR3 size: 14 residues. The CDR3 loop is CATSRQGGGYEQYF. The DNA for the CDR3 is TGTGCCACCAGCAGACAGGGTGGTGGCTACGAGCAGTACTTC.

This clonotype was seen ten or more times. The chain uses TRBV3-1 and TRBJ2-5; 13 bases match TRBD2. CDR1 LGHDT and CDR2 YNNKEL come from the germline V gene (reference sequence). With V trimmed by 4 bases and J by 4 bases, 6 bases remained unmatched. The CDR3 consists of 16 residues. Here the CDR3 reads CASSRTSGGAGETQYF. Written as DNA, the CDR3 is TGTGCCAGCAGCCGAACTAGCGGGGGGGCGGGAGAGACCCAGTACTTC.

This clonotype was detected ten times or more. The rearrangement links TRBV20-1 to TRBJ2-5, with D possibly TRBD2 on 5 matching bases. This CDR3 contains 15 residues. Per germline, CDR1 DFQATT and CDR2 SNEGSKA (reference sequence). The germline V and J ends were trimmed by 6 bases and 0 bases, with 17 bases remaining between them. CDR3 protein: CSALEAGDYQETQYF. The CDR3, as DNA: TGCAGTGCCCTAGAGGCGGGCGATTACCAAGAGACCCAGTACTTC.

In this sample, this clonotype turned up many times. This sequence joins TRBV3-1 and TRBJ1-5, with D uncertain. V was cut by 4 bases and J by 5 bases, with 9 bases left in between. Germline CDR1 LGHDT, CDR2 YNNKEL (reference sequence). The CDR3 covers 13 residues. The DNA for the CDR3 is TGTGCCAGCAGCCCGGCCCGCGATCAGCCCCAGCATTTT. Amino acids: CASSPARDQPQHF.

This clonotype has ten or more counts. The V gene is TRBV6-1, the J gene TRBJ1-1; unclear D gene. The CDR3 loop spans 15 amino acids. Trimming pared 6 bases from V and 3 bases from J, leaving 17 bases between. Germline CDR1 MNHNS, CDR2 SASEGT. The CDR3 DNA sequence: TGTGCCAGCAGACCACCACTCGGGAGGGACACTGAAGCTTTCTTT. Translated: CASRPPLGRDTEAFF.

This clonotype has just a few counts. V is TRBV7-9 and J is TRBJ2-4, with unresolved D. The V end lost 5 bases, the J end lost 0 bases, and 11 bases lay between the germline ends. This CDR3 contains 15 residues. Germline V gives CDR1 SEHNR, CDR2 FQNEAQ (reference sequence). The CDR3 protein is CASSTERLAKNIQYF. The CDR3 coding sequence is TGTGCCAGCAGCACGGAAAGGCTAGCCAAAAACATTCAGTACTTC.

This clonotype appeared many times. This chain connects TRBV7-8 to TRBJ1-4; 8 nucleotides agree with TRBD1. CDR1 is SGHVS and CDR2 is FQNEAQ in the germline V gene. Trimming took 5 bases from V and 4 from J; bases not matched to a gene: 6. The CDR3 runs 15 residues. The CDR3 here is CASSGGTGLNEKLFF. CDR3 DNA sequence: TGTGCCAGCAGCGGAGGGACAGGTCTTAATGAAAAACTGTTTTTT.

This clonotype was seen repeatedly, ten times or more. The chain is built from TRBV6-5 and TRBJ1-1; possible D gene TRBD1, 5 bases. This CDR3 comprises 15 residues. CDR1 is MNHEY and CDR2 is SVGAGI in the germline V gene. Trimming left V 4 bases short and J 5 bases short, with 17 bases between. The CDR3 protein is CASSSPGGRGTEAFF. DNA of the CDR3: TGTGCCAGCAGTTCCCCGGGAGGGCGGGGGACTGAAGCTTTCTTT.

This clonotype was seen a handful of times. This chain links TRBV7-9 with TRBJ1-1, with 7 bases fitting TRBD1. V was clipped by 4 bases and J by 6 bases; unmatched bases: 8. CDR3 length: 14 residues. Germline CDR1 and CDR2: SEHNR and FQNEAQ (reference sequence). CDR3 in amino acids: CASSSTDRDAEAFF. The CDR3 DNA is TGTGCCAGCAGCTCCACTGACAGGGACGCTGAAGCTTTCTTT. The full variable domain, in which reference TRBV7-9 and TRBJ1-1 provide the parts outside the CDR3, is DTGVSQNPRHKITKRGQNVTFRCDPISEHNRLYWYRQTLGQGPEFLTYFQNEAQLEKSRLLSDRFSAERPKGSFSTLEIQRTEQGDSAMYLCASSSTDRDAEAFFGQGTRLTVV.

This clonotype was detected many times. V usage is TRBV28 and J usage is TRBJ2-5; perhaps TRBD1 as D (5 bases). Deletions cut 1 base from V and 3 bases from J, with 9 bases between. This CDR3 spans 14 amino acids. Germline CDR1 and CDR2: MDHEN and SYDVKM. The CDR3 coding sequence is TGTGCCAGCAGTTTATTGGGGCCCGAAGAGACCCAGTACTTC. It codes for CASSLLGPEETQYF. Looking up the rest from reference TRBV28 and TRBJ2-5 gives the full variable domain: DVKVTQSSRYLVKRTGEKVFLECVQDMDHENMFWYRQDPGLGLRLIYFSYDVKMKEKGDIPEGYSVSREKKERFSLILESASTNQTSMYLCASSLLGPEETQYFGPGTRLLVL.

Many counts were recorded for this clonotype. The V gene is TRBV12-3 or TRBV12-4, the J gene TRBJ2-2; D perhaps matches TRBD1 (5 bases). V dropped 5 bases and J dropped 2 bases, with 9 bases sitting between them. This CDR3 is built from 14 residues. The CDR3 protein is CASSRQGNTGELFF. The CDR3, as DNA: TGTGCCAGCAGTCGTCAGGGAAACACCGGGGAGCTGTTTTTT.

The chain recombines TRBV4-2 with TRBJ1-2; 8 nucleotides agree with TRBD1. With 0 bases clipped from V and 7 bases from J, the junction kept 4 bases outside the gene matches. Looked up from germline, CDR1 is LGHNA and CDR2 is YNFKEQ. This CDR3 comprises 14 residues. In nucleotides, the CDR3 is TGTGCCAGCAGCCAAGAATTAGGGACAGGTGGCTACACCTTC. The encoded protein is CASSQELGTGGYTF.

A few counts support this clonotype. A much larger clone is a single base away; this may be a read error. The chain is built from TRBV12-3 or TRBV12-4 and TRBJ2-5; 9 nucleotides align to TRBD2. The CDR3 is made up of 17 amino acids. The DNA of the CDR3 is TGTGCCAGCAGTTTAGCCCACGTAGCGGGGGCCCGAGAGACCCGGTACTTC. Protein product: CASSLAHVAGARETRYF.